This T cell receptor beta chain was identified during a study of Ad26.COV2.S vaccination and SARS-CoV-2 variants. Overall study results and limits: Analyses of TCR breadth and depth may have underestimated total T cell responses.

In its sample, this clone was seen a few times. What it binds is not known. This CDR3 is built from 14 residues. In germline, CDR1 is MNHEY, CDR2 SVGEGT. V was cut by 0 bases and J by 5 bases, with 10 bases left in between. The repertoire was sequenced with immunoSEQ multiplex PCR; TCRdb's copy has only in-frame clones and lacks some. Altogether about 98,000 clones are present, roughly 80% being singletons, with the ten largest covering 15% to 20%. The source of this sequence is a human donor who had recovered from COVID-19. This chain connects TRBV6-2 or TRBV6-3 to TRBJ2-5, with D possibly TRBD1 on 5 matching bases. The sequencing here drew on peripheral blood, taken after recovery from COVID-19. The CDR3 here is CASSYSQVGETQYF. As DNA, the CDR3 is TGTGCCAGCAGTTACTCACAGGTGGGGGAGACCCAGTACTTC.